The sample holds many counts of the clone carrying this T cell receptor (beta chain). This specimen belongs to a study of neurological immune-mediated disorders. The junction had 5 bases not matched to a gene; V was cut back by 6 bases and J by 6 bases. Per germline, CDR1 DFQATT and CDR2 SNEGSKA (reference sequence). The CDR3 covers 13 residues. A single record per CDR3 protein comes from TCRdb applying MiXCR to the 5' RACE reads. This sample has 50,000 to 80,000 distinct CDR3 sequences, with around 3% found just once. The sequencing input was PBMCs. This chain connects TRBV20-1 to TRBJ2-5, with TRBD2 matching 12 bases. The sequence derives from a middle-aged man with multiple sclerosis. This CDR3 is CSAATSGGKTQYF. The CDR3 DNA reads TGCAGTGCCGCGACTAGCGGGGGAAAGACCCAGTACTTC.